This T cell receptor beta chain was profiled in a study of STAT5B mutations in CD4+ large granular lymphocyte leukemia. General study findings and limits: Main leukemic clonotypes were patient-specific, but roughly 26% appeared at low frequency elsewhere.

The protocol was immunoSEQ multiplex PCR, while the TCRdb copy is restricted to in-frame clones and leaves out a portion. The table includes about 31,000 clones, 76% detected once. As for this clone: As yet, its antigen is unknown.

Sequencing used CD4+ T cells from blood buffy coats. This sequence was found in a human donor in good health.

The DNA for the CDR3 is TGTGCCAGCAGCTTAGTCGGGCACCTTAGGGGCACTGAAGCTTTCTTT. This encodes CASSLVGHLRGTEAFF. The J gene is TRBJ1-1, the V gene TRBV7-9; D might be TRBD1 (5 bases). V shed 1 base and J shed 4 bases, with 16 bases lying between them. The CDR3 covers 16 residues. Germline CDR1 is SEHNR and CDR2 is FQNEAQ (reference sequence).